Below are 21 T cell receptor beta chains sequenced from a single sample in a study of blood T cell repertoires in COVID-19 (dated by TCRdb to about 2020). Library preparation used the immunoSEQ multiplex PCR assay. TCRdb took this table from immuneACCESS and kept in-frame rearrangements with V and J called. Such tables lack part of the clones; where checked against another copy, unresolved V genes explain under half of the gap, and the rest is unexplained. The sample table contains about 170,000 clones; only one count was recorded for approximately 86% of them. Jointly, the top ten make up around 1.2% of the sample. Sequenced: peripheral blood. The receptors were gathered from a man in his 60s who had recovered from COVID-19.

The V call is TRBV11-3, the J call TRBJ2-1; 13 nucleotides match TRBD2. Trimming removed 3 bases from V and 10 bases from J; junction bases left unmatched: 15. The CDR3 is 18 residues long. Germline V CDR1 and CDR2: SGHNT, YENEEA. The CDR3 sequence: CASSLGLAGPYNCIEQFF. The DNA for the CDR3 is TGTGCCAGCAGCTTGGGACTAGCGGGGCCATACAATTGTATAGAGCAGTTCTTC.

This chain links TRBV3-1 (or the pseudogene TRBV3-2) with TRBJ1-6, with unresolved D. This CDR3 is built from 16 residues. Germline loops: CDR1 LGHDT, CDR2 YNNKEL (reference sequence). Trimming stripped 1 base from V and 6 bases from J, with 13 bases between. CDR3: CASSQGRGGINSPLHF. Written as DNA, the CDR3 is TGTGCCAGCAGCCAAGGGCGAGGAGGGATTAATTCACCCCTCCACTTT.

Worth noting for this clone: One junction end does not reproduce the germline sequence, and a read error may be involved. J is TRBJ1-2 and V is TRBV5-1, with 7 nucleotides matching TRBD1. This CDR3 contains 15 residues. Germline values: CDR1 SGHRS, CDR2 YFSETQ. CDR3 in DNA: TGCGCCAGCAGCTTATTAGGACAGGCTAAATATGGCTACACCTTC. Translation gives CASSLLGQAKYGYTF.

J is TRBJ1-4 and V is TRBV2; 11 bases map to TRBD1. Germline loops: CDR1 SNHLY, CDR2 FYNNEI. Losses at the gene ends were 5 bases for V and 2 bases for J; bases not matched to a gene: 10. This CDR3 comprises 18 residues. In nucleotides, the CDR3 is TGTGCCAGCAGTCACCGGGACAGGGGGTTGGTGACTAATGAAAAACTGTTTTTT. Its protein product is CASSHRDRGLVTNEKLFF.

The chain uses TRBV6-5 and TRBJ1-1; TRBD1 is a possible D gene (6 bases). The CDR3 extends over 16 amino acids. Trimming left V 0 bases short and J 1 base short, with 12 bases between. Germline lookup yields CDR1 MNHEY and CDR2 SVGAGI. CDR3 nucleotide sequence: TGTGCCAGCAGTTACTCAATTGGGACACAGAACACTGAAGCTTTCTTT. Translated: CASSYSIGTQNTEAFF.

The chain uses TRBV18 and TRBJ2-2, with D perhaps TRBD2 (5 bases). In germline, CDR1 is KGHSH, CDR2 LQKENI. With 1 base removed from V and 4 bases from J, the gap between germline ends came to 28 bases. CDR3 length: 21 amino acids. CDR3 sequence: CASSPLPKGVRTRAGTGELFF. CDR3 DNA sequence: TGTGCCAGCTCACCACTACCGAAAGGTGTTCGGACTCGGGCTGGCACCGGGGAGCTGTTTTTT.

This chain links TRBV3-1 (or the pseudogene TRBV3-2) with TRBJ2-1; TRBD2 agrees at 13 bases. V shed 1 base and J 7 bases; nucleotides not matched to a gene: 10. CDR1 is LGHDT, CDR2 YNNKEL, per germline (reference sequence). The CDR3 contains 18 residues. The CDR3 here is CASSQVMSGTSGNNEQFF. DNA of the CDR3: TGTGCCAGCAGCCAAGTAATGTCCGGGACTAGCGGGAATAATGAGCAGTTCTTC.

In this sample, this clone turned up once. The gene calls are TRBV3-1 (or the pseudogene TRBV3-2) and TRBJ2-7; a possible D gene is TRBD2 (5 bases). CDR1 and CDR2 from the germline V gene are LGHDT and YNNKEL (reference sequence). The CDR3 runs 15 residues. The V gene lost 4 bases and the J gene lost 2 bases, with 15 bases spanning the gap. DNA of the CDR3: TGTGCCAGCAGCCCTGGGAGCCATGATCCCTACGAGCAGTACTTC. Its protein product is CASSPGSHDPYEQYF.

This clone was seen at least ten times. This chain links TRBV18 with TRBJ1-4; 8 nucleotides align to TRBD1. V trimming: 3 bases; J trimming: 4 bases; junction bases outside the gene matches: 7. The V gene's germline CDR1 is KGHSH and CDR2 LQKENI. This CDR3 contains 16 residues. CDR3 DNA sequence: TGTGCCAGCTCACCGATTACTACAGGGGGTAATGAAAAACTGTTTTTT. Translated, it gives CASSPITTGGNEKLFF.

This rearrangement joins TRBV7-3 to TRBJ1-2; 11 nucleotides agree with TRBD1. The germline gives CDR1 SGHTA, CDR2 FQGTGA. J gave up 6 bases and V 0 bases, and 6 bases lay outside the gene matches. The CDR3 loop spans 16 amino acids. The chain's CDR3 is CASSLTPGTGGNGYTF. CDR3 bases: TGTGCCAGCAGCTTAACCCCCGGGACAGGGGGAAATGGCTACACCTTC.

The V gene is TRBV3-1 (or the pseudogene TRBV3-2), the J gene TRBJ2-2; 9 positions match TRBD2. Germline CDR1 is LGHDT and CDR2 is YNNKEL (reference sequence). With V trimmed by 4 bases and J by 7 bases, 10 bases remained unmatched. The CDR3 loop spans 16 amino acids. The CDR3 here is CASSPRVAGVGGELFF. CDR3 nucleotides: TGTGCCAGCAGCCCCCGGGTAGCGGGGGTGGGCGGGGAGCTGTTTTTT.

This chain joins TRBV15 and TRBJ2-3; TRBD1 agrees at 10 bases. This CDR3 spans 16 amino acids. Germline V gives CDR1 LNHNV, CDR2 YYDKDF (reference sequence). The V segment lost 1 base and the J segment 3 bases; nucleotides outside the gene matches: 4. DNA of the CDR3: TGTGCCACCAGCAGAGGGACAGGGGGTCGAACAGATACGCAGTATTTT. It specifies CATSRGTGGRTDTQYF.

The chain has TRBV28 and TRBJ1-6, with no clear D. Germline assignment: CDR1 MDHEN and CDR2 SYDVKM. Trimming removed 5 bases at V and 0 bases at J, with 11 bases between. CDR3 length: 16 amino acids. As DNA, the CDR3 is TGTGCCAGCAGTACTCTGACGGGCTCCTATAATTCACCCCTCCACTTT. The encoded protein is CASSTLTGSYNSPLHF. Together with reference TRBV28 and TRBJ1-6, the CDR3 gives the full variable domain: DVKVTQSSRYLVKRTGEKVFLECVQDMDHENMFWYRQDPGLGLRLIYFSYDVKMKEKGDIPEGYSVSREKKERFSLILESASTNQTSMYLCASSTLTGSYNSPLHFGNGTRLTVT.

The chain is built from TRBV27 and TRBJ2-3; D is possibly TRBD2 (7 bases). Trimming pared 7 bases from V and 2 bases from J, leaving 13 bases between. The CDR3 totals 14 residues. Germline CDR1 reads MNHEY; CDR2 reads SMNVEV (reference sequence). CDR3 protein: CASTHGGATDTQYF. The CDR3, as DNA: TGTGCCAGCACCCATGGGGGGGCCACAGATACGCAGTATTTT.

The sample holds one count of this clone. The CDR3 reads CASSPRDNRGVYGYTF. CDR3 DNA sequence: TGTGCCAGCAGCCCCCGTGATAACAGGGGAGTCTATGGCTACACCTTC. This chain joins TRBV3-1 (or the pseudogene TRBV3-2) and TRBJ1-2; 7 bases align to TRBD1. The CDR3 has 16 amino acids. Germline V gene sequence: CDR1 LGHDT, CDR2 YNNKEL (reference sequence). V lost 4 bases and J lost 4; bases outside the gene matches: 12.

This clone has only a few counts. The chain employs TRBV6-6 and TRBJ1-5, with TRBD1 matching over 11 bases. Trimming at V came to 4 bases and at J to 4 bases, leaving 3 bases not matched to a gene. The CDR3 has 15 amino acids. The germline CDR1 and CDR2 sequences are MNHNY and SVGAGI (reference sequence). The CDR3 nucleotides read TGTGCCAGCAGTTGGGGACAGGGGGGGAATCAGCCCCAGCATTTT. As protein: CASSWGQGGNQPQHF.

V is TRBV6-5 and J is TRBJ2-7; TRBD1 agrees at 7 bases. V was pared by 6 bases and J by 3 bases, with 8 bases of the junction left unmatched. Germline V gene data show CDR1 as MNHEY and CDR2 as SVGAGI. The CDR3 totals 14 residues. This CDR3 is CASRDSGTVYEQYF. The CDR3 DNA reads TGTGCCAGCAGGGACTCCGGGACAGTCTACGAGCAGTACTTC.

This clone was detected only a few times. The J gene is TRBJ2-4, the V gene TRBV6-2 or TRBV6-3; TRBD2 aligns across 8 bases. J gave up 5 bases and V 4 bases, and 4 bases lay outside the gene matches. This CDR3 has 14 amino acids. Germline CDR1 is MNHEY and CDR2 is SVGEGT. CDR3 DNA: TGTGCCAGCAGTTTCGCGGGGGGTCAAAACATTCAGTACTTC. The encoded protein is CASSFAGGQNIQYF.

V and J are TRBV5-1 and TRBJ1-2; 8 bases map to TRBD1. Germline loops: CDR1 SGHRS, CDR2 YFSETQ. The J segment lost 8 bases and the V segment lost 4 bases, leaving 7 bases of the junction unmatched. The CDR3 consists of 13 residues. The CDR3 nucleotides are TGCGCCAGCAGCCCCGCTGACAGGGGCGGCTACACCTTC. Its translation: CASSPADRGGYTF.

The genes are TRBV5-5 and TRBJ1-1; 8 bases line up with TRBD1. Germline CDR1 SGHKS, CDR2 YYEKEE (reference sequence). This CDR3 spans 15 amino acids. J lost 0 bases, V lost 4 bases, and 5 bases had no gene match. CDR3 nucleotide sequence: TGTGCCAGCAGCGTCGAGACAGGGGTGAACACTGAAGCTTTCTTT. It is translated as CASSVETGVNTEAFF.

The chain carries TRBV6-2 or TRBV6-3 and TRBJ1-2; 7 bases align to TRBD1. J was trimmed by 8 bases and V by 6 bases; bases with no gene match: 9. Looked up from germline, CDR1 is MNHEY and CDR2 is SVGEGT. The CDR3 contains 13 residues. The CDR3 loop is CASSSPTGSGYTF. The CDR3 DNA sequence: TGTGCCAGCAGCTCCCCGACAGGGTCGGGCTACACCTTC.